This entry features one T cell receptor (beta chain) sequence. A much larger clone is a single base away; this may be a read error. Using its own MiXCR run on the 5' RACE reads, TCRdb lists one record per CDR3 protein. The table shows some 130,000 distinct CDR3 sequences, with roughly 13% occurring only once. This entry belongs to a study of CD8 T cells in ankylosing spondylitis. The CDR3 extends over 16 amino acids. Germline V gene data show CDR1 as LNHNV and CDR2 as YYDKDF (reference sequence). This chain joins TRBV15 and TRBJ2-1, with 10 bases fitting TRBD2. This clonotype originated in a female donor with ankylosing spondylitis or in good health (not recorded which). The source material was blood, either unsorted or a sorted T cell fraction (not recorded which). The CDR3 nucleotides are TGTGCCGCCAGCAGTCCAGCTAGCGGGAGTTTTTATGAGCAGTTCTTC. Protein: CAASSPASGSFYEQFF.